The rows below give T cell receptor beta chains drawn from one sample of a study of early T cells in non-severe SARS-CoV-2 infection. TCRdb re-called the 5' RACE reads with MiXCR, one entry per CDR3 protein. The table has fewer than 95,000 distinct CDR3 sequences, 16% seen once. The sequencing used whole blood, collected at baseline. All receptors derive from an adult who was a healthcare worker with PCR-confirmed SARS-CoV-2 infection or an uninfected control (not recorded which). Both conserved end residues are part of each CDR3. The order of the fields is D gene, clone size, V gene, J gene, CDR3 protein, CDR3 DNA. D genes are given only for firm matches. The size entry is marked missing in some rows and otherwise reads once, few, many or a size class.

D gene: .
clone size: many
V gene: TRBV7-2
J gene: TRBJ2-1
CDR3 protein: CASSLLSMSIEIQFF
CDR3 DNA: TGTGCCAGCAGCTTATTGTCCATGAGCATAGAAATACAGTTCTTC

D gene: .
clone size: .
V gene: TRBV28
J gene: TRBJ1-2
CDR3 protein: CASSQHGTYGYTF
CDR3 DNA: TGTGCCAGCAGCCAACATGGAACTTATGGCTACACCTTC

D gene: TRBD1
clone size: many
V gene: TRBV20-1
J gene: TRBJ1-1
CDR3 protein: CSANRDREAFF
CDR3 DNA: TGCAGTGCTAACCGGGACAGGGAAGCTTTCTTT

D gene: .
clone size: many
V gene: TRBV4-1
J gene: TRBJ1-4
CDR3 protein: CASFGGVDEKLFF
CDR3 DNA: TGCGCCAGCTTTGGGGGGGTAGATGAGAAACTGTTTTTT

D gene: TRBD1
clone size: few
V gene: TRBV3-1
J gene: TRBJ1-1
CDR3 protein: CASSQEFSDRGEEAFF
CDR3 DNA: TGTGCCAGCAGCCAAGAATTCTCGGACAGGGGCGAAGAAGCTTTCTTT

D gene: .
clone size: .
V gene: TRBV9
J gene: TRBJ1-1
CDR3 protein: CASSVEWNTEAFF
CDR3 DNA: TGTGCCAGCAGCGTAGAATGGAACACTGAAGCTTTCTTT

D gene: TRBD1
clone size: .
V gene: TRBV28
J gene: TRBJ2-3
CDR3 protein: CASTGLGTAASQGTDTQYF
CDR3 DNA: TGTGCCAGCACCGGTCTAGGGACAGCGGCATCGCAGGGCACAGATACGCAGTATTTT

D gene: .
clone size: .
V gene: TRBV7-9
J gene: TRBJ1-6
CDR3 protein: CASSSAGTRDGSPLHF
CDR3 DNA: TGTGCCAGCAGCTCCGCGGGGACAAGGGACGGCTCACCCCTCCACTTT

D gene: .
clone size: few
V gene: TRBV4-1
J gene: TRBJ2-7
CDR3 protein: CASSQGAALLYEQYF
CDR3 DNA: TGCGCCAGCAGCCAAGGGGCGGCCCTACTCTACGAGCAGTACTTC

D gene: .
clone size: many
V gene: TRBV20-1
J gene: TRBJ2-7
CDR3 protein: CSASSSVSTYEQYF
CDR3 DNA: TGCAGTGCTTCCTCTAGCGTGAGTACTTACGAGCAGTACTTC

D gene: .
clone size: few
V gene: TRBV28
J gene: TRBJ2-1
CDR3 protein: CASSLLRNNEQFF
CDR3 DNA: TGTGCCAGCAGTCTACTTAGAAACAATGAGCAGTTCTTC

D gene: TRBD2
clone size: many
V gene: TRBV20-1
J gene: TRBJ2-3
CDR3 protein: CSARSLAGVFTQYF
CDR3 DNA: TGCAGTGCTAGGTCCCTAGCGGGAGTGTTTACGCAGTATTTT

D gene: .
clone size: few
V gene: TRBV28
J gene: TRBJ1-2
CDR3 protein: CASGRGIRSGYTF
CDR3 DNA: TGTGCCAGCGGCCGGGGAATACGGTCCGGCTACACCTTC

D gene: .
clone size: many
V gene: TRBV24-1
J gene: TRBJ2-2
CDR3 protein: CAIAGEAGELFF
CDR3 DNA: TGTGCCATCGCCGGGGAGGCCGGGGAGCTGTTTTTT

D gene: .
clone size: .
V gene: TRBV9
J gene: TRBJ2-3
CDR3 protein: CASSVPRGEAGVTDTQYF
CDR3 DNA: TGTGCCAGCAGCGTACCCCGAGGGGAGGCAGGGGTGACAGATACGCAGTATTTT

D gene: .
clone size: few
V gene: TRBV6-2/TRBV6-3
J gene: TRBJ2-3
CDR3 protein: CASITRGSTDTQYF
CDR3 DNA: TGTGCCAGCATTACCCGGGGTTCCACAGATACGCAGTATTTT

D gene: .
clone size: .
V gene: TRBV6-6
J gene: TRBJ2-7
CDR3 protein: CASSSGHAYEQYF
CDR3 DNA: TGTGCCAGCAGTTCGGGGCATGCCTACGAGCAGTACTTC

D gene: .
clone size: .
V gene: TRBV7-6
J gene: TRBJ1-3
CDR3 protein: CASSPPGPRNTIYF
CDR3 DNA: TGTGCCAGCAGCCCCCCAGGTCCACGGAACACCATATATTTT

D gene: TRBD2
clone size: .
V gene: TRBV20-1
J gene: TRBJ2-2
CDR3 protein: CSATSSGSGSGELFF
CDR3 DNA: TGCAGTGCTACCTCTAGCGGGAGTGGGTCCGGGGAGCTGTTTTTT

D gene: TRBD2
clone size: .
V gene: TRBV12-3/TRBV12-4
J gene: TRBJ2-2
CDR3 protein: CASNPRGRAGSTGELFF
CDR3 DNA: TGTGCCAGCAACCCCCGCGGGAGGGCCGGGAGCACCGGGGAGCTGTTTTTT

D gene: .
clone size: many
V gene: TRBV3-1
J gene: TRBJ2-7
CDR3 protein: CASSQGGLRSQQYF
CDR3 DNA: TGTGCCAGCAGCCAAGGGGGACTGCGATCACAGCAGTACTTC

D gene: .
clone size: .
V gene: TRBV24-1
J gene: TRBJ2-3
CDR3 protein: CATSDPGQPATDTQYF
CDR3 DNA: TGTGCCACCAGTGACCCCGGACAGCCCGCGACAGATACGCAGTATTTT

D gene: .
clone size: few
V gene: TRBV10-3
J gene: TRBJ1-5
CDR3 protein: CAISAGQNQPQHF
CDR3 DNA: TGTGCCATCAGTGCGGGCCAGAATCAGCCCCAGCATTTT

D gene: .
clone size: .
V gene: TRBV20-1
J gene: TRBJ2-5
CDR3 protein: CSARDFLGGSEETQYF
CDR3 DNA: TGCAGTGCTAGAGACTTTCTAGGGGGTTCAGAAGAGACCCAGTACTTC

D gene: TRBD1
clone size: .
V gene: TRBV28
J gene: TRBJ2-2
CDR3 protein: CASSLRDRDSPGELFF
CDR3 DNA: TGTGCCAGCAGTTTGAGGGACAGGGATTCGCCCGGGGAGCTGTTTTTT

D gene: TRBD1
clone size: few
V gene: TRBV28
J gene: TRBJ1-3
CDR3 protein: CASRTGSGNTIYF
CDR3 DNA: TGTGCCAGCAGGACAGGGTCTGGAAACACCATATATTTT

D gene: .
clone size: once
V gene: TRBV3-1
J gene: TRBJ2-7
CDR3 protein: CASSQGGGTHEQYF
CDR3 DNA: TGTGCCAGCAGCCAAGGGGGCGGGACCCACGAGCAGTACTTC

D gene: .
clone size: .
V gene: TRBV5-6
J gene: TRBJ2-4
CDR3 protein: CASSLYGEIQYF
CDR3 DNA: TGTGCCAGCAGCTTGTACGGGGAGATTCAGTACTTC

D gene: .
clone size: .
V gene: TRBV6-5
J gene: TRBJ2-2
CDR3 protein: CASSYRGPNTGELFF
CDR3 DNA: TGTGCCAGTAGTTACCGGGGACCTAACACCGGGGAGCTGTTTTTT

D gene: .
clone size: .
V gene: TRBV28
J gene: TRBJ2-7
CDR3 protein: CASLASGYYEQYF
CDR3 DNA: TGTGCCAGCTTGGCGAGCGGGTACTACGAGCAGTACTTC

D gene: .
clone size: many
V gene: TRBV12-3/TRBV12-4
J gene: TRBJ1-5
CDR3 protein: CASKSGSQPQHF
CDR3 DNA: TGTGCCAGCAAATCAGGGAGTCAGCCCCAGCATTTT

D gene: .
clone size: .
V gene: TRBV5-4
J gene: TRBJ2-3
CDR3 protein: CASSQVEDTQYF
CDR3 DNA: TGTGCCAGCAGCCAGGTGGAAGATACGCAGTATTTT

D gene: TRBD1
clone size: .
V gene: TRBV7-2
J gene: TRBJ1-4
CDR3 protein: CASSLGDRHYEKLFF
CDR3 DNA: TGTGCCAGCAGCTTAGGGGACAGGCACTATGAAAAACTGTTTTTT

D gene: .
clone size: .
V gene: TRBV6-2/TRBV6-3
J gene: TRBJ1-3
CDR3 protein: CASMRSSGNTIYF
CDR3 DNA: TGTGCCAGCATGCGGAGCTCTGGAAACACCATATATTTT

D gene: TRBD2
clone size: many
V gene: TRBV20-1
J gene: TRBJ2-4
CDR3 protein: CSARVLAGAQAKNIQYF
CDR3 DNA: TGCAGTGCTAGAGTACTAGCGGGAGCTCAAGCCAAAAACATTCAGTACTTC

D gene: .
clone size: .
V gene: TRBV9
J gene: TRBJ1-3
CDR3 protein: CASSPGQAGNTIYF
CDR3 DNA: TGTGCCAGCAGCCCTGGGCAAGCTGGAAACACCATATATTTT

D gene: .
clone size: many
V gene: TRBV15
J gene: TRBJ1-6
CDR3 protein: CATSRDRGRGSYNSPLHF
CDR3 DNA: TGTGCCACCAGCAGAGACCGGGGAAGGGGCTCTTATAATTCACCCCTCCACTTT

D gene: .
clone size: few
V gene: TRBV12-3/TRBV12-4
J gene: TRBJ2-1
CDR3 protein: CASSFIGFGNEQFF
CDR3 DNA: TGTGCCAGCAGTTTTATCGGTTTCGGCAATGAGCAGTTCTTC

D gene: .
clone size: once
V gene: TRBV12-3/TRBV12-4
J gene: TRBJ2-7
CDR3 protein: CASSSPENYEQYF
CDR3 DNA: TGTGCCAGCAGTTCCCCGGAAAACTACGAGCAGTACTTC

D gene: TRBD2
clone size: few
V gene: TRBV27
J gene: TRBJ2-3
CDR3 protein: CASSLSWGGRQGVTDTQYF
CDR3 DNA: TGTGCCAGCAGTTTAAGCTGGGGAGGGAGGCAAGGCGTCACAGATACGCAGTATTTT

D gene: .
clone size: .
V gene: TRBV7-6
J gene: TRBJ2-7
CDR3 protein: CASSLAAWTEQYF
CDR3 DNA: TGTGCCAGCAGCTTGGCAGCCTGGACCGAGCAGTACTTC

D gene: TRBD2
clone size: .
V gene: TRBV20-1
J gene: TRBJ2-3
CDR3 protein: CSGSSGREDTQYF
CDR3 DNA: TGCAGTGGTTCTAGCGGGAGGGAAGATACGCAGTATTTT

D gene: .
clone size: few
V gene: TRBV7-9
J gene: TRBJ2-5
CDR3 protein: CASSPTSGEETQYF
CDR3 DNA: TGTGCCAGCAGCCCTACCTCTGGGGAAGAGACCCAGTACTTC

D gene: .
clone size: .
V gene: TRBV6-6
J gene: TRBJ2-3
CDR3 protein: CASRRGAPGVADTQYF
CDR3 DNA: TGTGCCAGCAGGCGCGGGGCCCCGGGAGTAGCAGATACGCAGTATTTT

D gene: TRBD2
clone size: .
V gene: TRBV7-8
J gene: TRBJ2-1
CDR3 protein: CASSLDSAGGGNEQFF
CDR3 DNA: TGTGCCAGCAGCTTAGATTCAGCGGGAGGGGGCAATGAGCAGTTCTTC

D gene: TRBD2
clone size: few
V gene: TRBV20-1
J gene: TRBJ2-7
CDR3 protein: CSAREGRDPTYEQYF
CDR3 DNA: TGCAGTGCTAGAGAGGGGAGGGACCCAACCTACGAGCAGTACTTC

D gene: TRBD2
clone size: .
V gene: TRBV11-2
J gene: TRBJ2-2
CDR3 protein: CASSFRGGGRANTGELFF
CDR3 DNA: TGTGCCAGCAGCTTTCGTGGTGGCGGGAGGGCGAACACCGGGGAGCTGTTTTTT

D gene: TRBD1
clone size: few
V gene: TRBV5-1
J gene: TRBJ2-7
CDR3 protein: CASSADRDYEQYF
CDR3 DNA: TGCGCCAGCAGCGCGGACAGGGATTACGAGCAGTACTTC

D gene: .
clone size: .
V gene: TRBV7-8
J gene: TRBJ1-4
CDR3 protein: CASSDRGGNEKLFF
CDR3 DNA: TGTGCCAGCAGCGATCGGGGCGGAAATGAAAAACTGTTTTTT

D gene: TRBD2
clone size: .
V gene: TRBV6-4
J gene: TRBJ2-1
CDR3 protein: CASSARTSGSEQFF
CDR3 DNA: TGTGCCAGCAGTGCTAGGACTAGCGGGAGTGAGCAGTTCTTC